Shown below are 8 T cell receptor beta chains from a single sample sequenced in a study of blood T cell repertoires in COVID-19. The data were produced by immunoSEQ multiplex PCR, yet TCRdb's version contains in-frame clones alone and is incomplete. The sample includes approximately 290,000 clones, around 85% of them seen just once. Sequencing was done on a sample of PBMCs or T cells enriched from blood (not recorded which). The source is a woman aged 25 to 45 who had recovered from COVID-19.

This chain links TRBV19 with TRBJ1-2; no clear D. The CDR3 sequence is 15 residues long. In germline, CDR1 is LNHDA, CDR2 SQIVND (reference sequence). V gave up 3 bases and J gave up 0 bases, with 11 bases separating them. CDR3: CASSISGSANYGYTF. CDR3 in DNA: TGTGCCAGTAGTATTTCGGGATCGGCTAACTATGGCTACACCTTC.

The rearrangement uses TRBV7-2 and TRBJ2-6; 8 nucleotides align to TRBD2. The CDR3 has 17 amino acids. The V gene end was trimmed by 5 bases and the J gene end by 0 bases; junction bases not matched to a gene: 6. Germline CDR1 SGHTA, CDR2 FQGNSA. The CDR3 DNA reads as TGTGCCAGCAGCCGCTCGGGGGGGCACTCTGGGGCCAACGTCCTGACTTTC. Translation gives CASSRSGGHSGANVLTF.

The J gene is TRBJ2-4, the V gene TRBV2, with D possibly being TRBD1 (8 bases). V dropped 6 bases and J dropped 4 bases, with 22 bases sitting between them. CDR1 is SNHLY, CDR2 FYNNEI, per germline. CDR3 length: 17 amino acids. CDR3 bases: TGTGCCAGCAGGGTTTGGGGGGGACAGGAACAAAAAAACATTCAGTACTTC. Protein product: CASRVWGGQEQKNIQYF.

The rearrangement links TRBV2 to TRBJ2-5; TRBD2 aligns across 12 bases. The CDR3 has 16 amino acids. Germline V gene data show CDR1 as SNHLY and CDR2 as FYNNEI. Trimming cost V 4 bases and J 4 bases; bases outside gene matches: 7. The CDR3 nucleotides are TGTGCCAGCAGTGCCCTAGCGGGGGGGCCTGGAGAGACCCAGTACTTC. Its translation is CASSALAGGPGETQYF.

The V and J genes are TRBV27 and TRBJ2-7; 7 bases align to TRBD2. The germline V gene encodes CDR1 MNHEY and CDR2 SMNVEV (reference sequence). J lost 2 bases, V lost 0 bases, and 7 bases had no gene match. This CDR3 region has 16 residues. The DNA for the CDR3 is TGTGCCAGCAGTTTATCGGGAGGGGCAGGGCCCTACGAGCAGTACTTC. Translated, it gives CASSLSGGAGPYEQYF.

This sequence joins TRBV19 and TRBJ1-3; TRBD1 matches 7 bases. Per the germline V gene, CDR1 is LNHDA and CDR2 is SQIVND (reference sequence). The CDR3 runs 14 residues. Trimming removed 4 bases from V and 8 bases from J; junction bases left unmatched: 8. This CDR3 reads CASSNRGLRDTIYF. In nucleotides, the CDR3 is TGTGCCAGTAGTAACAGGGGACTCCGGGACACCATATATTTT.

The chain uses TRBV7-3 and TRBJ2-3; D is possibly TRBD2 (6 bases). Germline V gene lookup returns CDR1 SGHTA and CDR2 FQGTGA. Between the trimmed V and J ends, which lost 3 bases and 6 bases, there was a span of 16 bases. The CDR3 length is 15 residues. CDR3 coding DNA: TGTGCCAGCAGCTTCGGAGGGAGCGCCAGGGATACGCAGTATTTT. Translated: CASSFGGSARDTQYF.

This rearrangement joins TRBV9 to TRBJ1-2; D might be TRBD1 (6 bases). The V end was cut by 1 base, the J end by 1 base, with 8 bases between. CDR1 is SGDLS and CDR2 is YYNGEE in the germline V gene. This CDR3 is built from 14 residues. The CDR3: CASSVSRGNYGYTF. The DNA of the CDR3 is TGTGCCAGCAGCGTATCCAGGGGTAACTATGGCTACACCTTC.